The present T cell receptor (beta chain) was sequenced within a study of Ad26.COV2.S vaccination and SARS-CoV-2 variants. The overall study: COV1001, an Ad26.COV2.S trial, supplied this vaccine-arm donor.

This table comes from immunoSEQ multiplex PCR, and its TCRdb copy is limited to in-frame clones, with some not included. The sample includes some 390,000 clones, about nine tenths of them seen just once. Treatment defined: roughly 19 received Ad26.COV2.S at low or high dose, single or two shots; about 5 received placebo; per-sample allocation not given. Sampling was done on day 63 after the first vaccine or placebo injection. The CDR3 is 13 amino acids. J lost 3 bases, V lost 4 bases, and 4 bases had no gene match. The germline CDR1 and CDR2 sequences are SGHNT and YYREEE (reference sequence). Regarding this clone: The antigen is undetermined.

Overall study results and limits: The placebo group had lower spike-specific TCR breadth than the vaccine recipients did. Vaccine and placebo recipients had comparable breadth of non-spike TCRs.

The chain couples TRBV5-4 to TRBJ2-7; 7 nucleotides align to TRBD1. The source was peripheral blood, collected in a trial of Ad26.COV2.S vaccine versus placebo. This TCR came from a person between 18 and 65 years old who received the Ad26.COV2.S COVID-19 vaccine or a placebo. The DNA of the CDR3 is TGTGCCAGCAGCGCCGGGACAGACTACGAGCAGTACTTC. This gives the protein CASSAGTDYEQYF. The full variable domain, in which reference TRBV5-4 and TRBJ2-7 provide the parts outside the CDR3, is ETGVTQSPTHLIKTRGQQVTLRCSSQSGHNTVSWYQQALGQGPQFIFQYYREEENGRGNFPPRFSGLQFPNYSSELNVNALELDDSALYLCASSAGTDYEQYFGPGTRLTVT.